The 3 T cell receptor beta chains below come from one sample, sequenced in a study of response to subunit inactivated influenza vaccine. TCRdb reprocessed the RT-PCR reads with MiXCR, giving one entry per CDR3 protein. The table lists roughly 670,000 distinct CDR3 sequences, 12% to 15% of them singletons. This specimen consisted of PBMCs from blood, obtained around two weeks before vaccination. The receptors derive from a man between 45 and 60 years old who received an inactivated influenza vaccine.

This clonotype was counted between two and nine times. The genes are TRBV15 and TRBJ1-4; D not resolved. The CDR3 has 15 residues. Trimming pared 3 bases from V and 6 bases from J, leaving 14 bases between. Looked up from germline, CDR1 is LNHNV and CDR2 is YYDKDF (reference sequence). For the CDR3, the DNA is TGTGCCACCAGCAGGGAAGGAGCTCCAGATGAAAAACTGTTTTTT. Residues: CATSREGAPDEKLFF.

This clonotype was detected ten times or more. The chain has TRBV18 and TRBJ2-3; TRBD2 aligns across 10 bases. CDR1 and CDR2 (germline): KGHSH, LQKENI. Unmatched junction bases numbered 5, after V lost 3 bases and J lost 2 bases. The CDR3 is 16 amino acids. The CDR3 reads CASSPPGLASTDTQYF. In DNA form, the CDR3 reads TGTGCCAGCTCACCTCCGGGACTAGCGTCCACAGATACGCAGTATTTT.

This clonotype appeared a few times. The chain recombines TRBV6-2 or TRBV6-3 with TRBJ2-1; D is unclear. Germline V CDR1 and CDR2: MNHEY, SVGEGT. Trimming removed 6 bases at V and 0 bases at J, with 12 bases between. The CDR3 extends over 15 amino acids. The CDR3 reads CASRNSDYSYNEQFF. Written as DNA, the CDR3 is TGTGCCAGCAGAAACAGCGATTACTCCTACAATGAGCAGTTCTTC.